This T cell receptor beta chain was recovered during a study of blood T cell repertoires in COVID-19. Under the authors' procedure: Amplification with reference gene primers provided the estimates of nucleated cell counts. Sequencing used immunoSEQ multiplex PCR; TCRdb keeps in-frame clones, though not all of them. V, J and clone size derive from that table, while D and trimming were established from the DNA sequence. This sample has about 180,000 clones, with 80% to 90% found just once. Germline lookup yields CDR1 SGHTA and CDR2 FQGNSA. This CDR3 contains 15 residues. V trimming: 4 bases; J trimming: 0 bases; junction bases outside the gene matches: 5.

The source is a man aged 18-30 years who had recovered from COVID-19. The genes are TRBV7-2 and TRBJ2-7; 8 positions agree with TRBD2. The sequenced material came from peripheral blood. CDR3 nucleotide sequence: TGTGCCAGCAGCTACGGACTAGCTGCCTCCTACGAGCAGTACTTC. As protein: CASSYGLAASYEQYF. Using reference TRBV7-2 and TRBJ2-7 for the parts outside the CDR3, the full variable domain is GAGVSQSPSNKVTEKGKDVELRCDPISGHTALYWYRQSLGQGLEFLIYFQGNSAPDKSGLPSDRFSAERTGGSVSTLTIQRTQQEDSAVYLCASSYGLAASYEQYFGPGTRLTVT.